The clone carrying this T cell receptor (beta chain) occurred a few times. Its antigen is undetermined. This entry belongs to a study of cytomegalovirus exposure and HLA in healthy donors. Study-wide findings and caveats: TCR association rates varied by HLA locus in a later analysis, with DRB1 highest and HLA-C lowest. Later work associated roughly 17,000 TCR beta sequences with HLA alleles at 0.05 false discovery rate. Prior analysis indicated that the majority of TCR beta V segments exhibited productivity approximately 87% or approximately 30% of the time.

V was clipped by 2 bases and J by 0 bases, with 10 bases between them. Germline V gene data show CDR1 as GTSNPN and CDR2 as SVGIG (reference sequence). This CDR3 spans 14 amino acids. Amplification used 60 Vbeta primers and 13 Jbeta primers. Method: immunoSEQ multiplex PCR; TCRdb's copy keeps in-frame clones and lacks some. The repertoire holds 150,000 to 200,000 clones, less than 80% seen once, with approximately 0.7% in the top ten. The chain joins TRBV30 to TRBJ1-1; weak D call: TRBD1 (5 bases). Sequenced material: PBMCs. The clonotype originates from a middle-aged woman in good health and CMV-seronegative. The CDR3: CAWSLTGMNTEAFF. For the CDR3, the DNA is TGTGCCTGGAGTTTAACAGGAATGAACACTGAAGCTTTCTTT.